This entry describes one T cell receptor beta chain. These data come from a study of blood T cell repertoires in COVID-19. Trimming took 1 base from V and 0 from J, leaving 10 bases between them. CDR1 is SGHDT, CDR2 YYEEEE, per germline. This CDR3 comprises 15 residues. Using immunoSEQ multiplex PCR, the repertoire was profiled, and TCRdb retains in-frame clones only, with some absent. The sample lists hundreds of thousands of clones, around nine tenths occurring once. This TCR came from an older man with acute or convalescent COVID-19. Sequences were obtained from peripheral blood. The chain couples TRBV5-6 to TRBJ2-5; possibly TRBD2 for D (6 bases). CDR3 in DNA: TGTGCCAGCAGCTTGATTTCTAGCGACCAAGAGACCCAGTACTTC. Translation gives CASSLISSDQETQYF.